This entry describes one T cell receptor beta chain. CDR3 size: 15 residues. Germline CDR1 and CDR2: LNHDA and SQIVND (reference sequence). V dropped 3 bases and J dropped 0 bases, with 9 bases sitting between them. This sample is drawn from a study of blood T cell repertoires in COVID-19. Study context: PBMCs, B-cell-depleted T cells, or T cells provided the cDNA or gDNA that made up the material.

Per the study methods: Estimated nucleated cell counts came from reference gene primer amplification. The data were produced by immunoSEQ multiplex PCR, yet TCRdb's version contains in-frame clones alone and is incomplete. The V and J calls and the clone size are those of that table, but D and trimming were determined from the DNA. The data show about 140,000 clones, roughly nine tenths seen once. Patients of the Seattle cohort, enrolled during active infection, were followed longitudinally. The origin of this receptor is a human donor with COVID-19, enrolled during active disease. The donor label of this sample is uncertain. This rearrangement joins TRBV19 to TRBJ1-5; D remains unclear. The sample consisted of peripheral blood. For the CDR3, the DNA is TGTGCCAGTAGTATCGAGATAGTTAGCAATCAGCCCCAGCATTTT. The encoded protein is CASSIEIVSNQPQHF.